Below are 20 T cell receptor beta chains sequenced from a single sample in a study of T cells in Graves' hyperthyroidism and ophthalmopathy. Using RNA transcripts as the source, TCR beta CDR3 regions were amplified. A set of HTBI primers served as the primers for a first-round RT-PCR of the TCR CDR3. MiXCR, run by TCRdb on the multiplex PCR reads, gives a single entry per CDR3 protein. The profile shows 650,000 to 750,000 distinct CDR3 sequences, 14% of them singletons. Sequenced input: blood. Source of these receptors: a woman aged 18 to 35 with Graves' hyperthyroidism.

V usage is TRBV4-1 and J usage is TRBJ2-7; possible D gene TRBD1, 6 bases. The CDR3 totals 15 residues. Germline loops: CDR1 MGHRA, CDR2 YSYEKL. V lost 2 bases, J lost 4 bases, and 15 bases lay in between. Written as DNA, the CDR3 is TGCGCCAGCAGCCAAACTACAGGGAGTCCATACGAGCAGTACTTC. Protein sequence: CASSQTTGSPYEQYF.

This clonotype occurred many times. The chain employs TRBV7-9 and TRBJ2-5; D perhaps matches TRBD2 (6 bases). This CDR3 has 17 residues. V was trimmed by 1 base and J by 2 bases, leaving 17 bases between them. Germline V gene lookup returns CDR1 SEHNR and CDR2 FQNEAQ (reference sequence). This CDR3 is CASSLVSVRDSQETQYF. Written as DNA, the CDR3 is TGTGCCAGCAGCTTAGTTAGTGTCCGGGACTCACAAGAGACCCAGTACTTC. Supplemented by reference TRBV7-9 and TRBJ2-5, the full variable domain reads DTGVSQNPRHKITKRGQNVTFRCDPISEHNRLYWYRQTLGQGPEFLTYFQNEAQLEKSRLLSDRFSAERPKGSFSTLEIQRTEQGDSAMYLCASSLVSVRDSQETQYFGPGTRLLVL.

CDR3 DNA sequence: TGTGCCAGCAGCGTGGGCAACTCCTACAATGAGCAGTTCTTC. It translates to CASSVGNSYNEQFF. This rearrangement joins TRBV9 to TRBJ2-1; D gene uncertain. This CDR3 has 14 residues. CDR1 is SGDLS and CDR2 is YYNGEE in the germline V gene. Trimming removed 2 bases at V and 0 bases at J, with 6 bases between.

This clonotype was detected ten times or more. The V and J genes are TRBV30 and TRBJ1-1; D ambiguous. The germline V gene encodes CDR1 GTSNPN and CDR2 SVGIG (reference sequence). This CDR3 is 13 amino acids long. V was clipped by 2 bases and J by 4 bases, with 11 bases between them. For the CDR3, the DNA is TGTGCCTGGAGTAGAGGACGCGCCACTGAAGCTTTCTTT. It translates to CAWSRGRATEAFF.

This clonotype was observed at least ten times. J is TRBJ1-5 and V is TRBV12-3 or TRBV12-4, with D maybe TRBD1 (5 bases). The CDR3 runs 17 residues. V was shortened by 5 bases and J by 0 bases, with 17 bases between the two germline ends. This CDR3 is CASSPQGLLDSNQPQHF. CDR3 bases: TGTGCCAGCAGTCCTCAGGGCCTTCTGGATAGCAATCAGCCCCAGCATTTT.

With respect to this clonotype: Just one base apart from a much larger clone, this may be a read error. The chain combines TRBV2 with TRBJ2-7; 8 bases map to TRBD2. Germline assignment: CDR1 SNHLY and CDR2 FYNNEI. The CDR3 runs 16 residues. The CDR3 reads CVSSYLTGTRGYEQYF. The DNA of the CDR3 is TGTGTCAGCAGTTACCTGACCGGGACTAGGGGATACGAGCAGTACTTC. Together with reference TRBV2 and TRBJ2-7, the CDR3 gives the full variable domain: EPEVTQTPSHQVTQMGQEVILRCVPISNHLYFYWYRQILGQKVEFLVSFYNNEISEKSEIFDDQFSVERPDGSNFTLKIRSTKLEDSAMYFCVSSYLTGTRGYEQYFGPGTRLTVT.

V and J are TRBV28 and TRBJ2-5; TRBD1 matches 7 bases. The CDR3 has 14 amino acids. Losses at the gene ends were 9 bases for V and 5 bases for J; bases not matched to a gene: 12. Germline V CDR1 and CDR2: MDHEN, SYDVKM. The CDR3 spells CASLTAGTEETQYF. CDR3 in DNA: TGTGCCAGTCTTACTGCCGGGACAGAGGAGACCCAGTACTTC.

The chain uses TRBV28 and TRBJ2-6; D unresolved. The germline CDR1 and CDR2 sequences are MDHEN and SYDVKM. V was clipped by 6 bases and J by 0 bases, with 9 bases between them. The CDR3 runs 15 residues. CDR3 region: CASSSPSSGANVLTF. CDR3 nucleotide sequence: TGTGCCAGCAGCTCACCCAGCTCTGGGGCCAACGTCCTGACTTTC. Full variable domain (missing parts from reference TRBV28 and TRBJ2-6): DVKVTQSSRYLVKRTGEKVFLECVQDMDHENMFWYRQDPGLGLRLIYFSYDVKMKEKGDIPEGYSVSREKKERFSLILESASTNQTSMYLCASSSPSSGANVLTFGAGSRLTVL.

This clonotype was picked up many times. The V and J genes are TRBV11-2 and TRBJ2-3, with 12 nucleotides matching TRBD2. Losses at the gene ends were 3 bases for V and 8 bases for J; bases not matched to a gene: 6. This CDR3 contains 15 residues. From germline, CDR1 is SGHAT and CDR2 FQNNGV. CDR3 sequence (DNA): TGTGCCAGCAGCTTGAGACTAGCGGGAGTTGGTACGCAGTATTTT. It translates to CASSLRLAGVGTQYF.

The CDR3 region has the DNA TGTGCCAGCAGCGTAGAGACAGGGTTGGACACTGAAGCTTTCTTT. Translated: CASSVETGLDTEAFF. The J gene is TRBJ1-1, the V gene TRBV9; 7 bases map to TRBD1. The V gene's germline CDR1 is SGDLS and CDR2 YYNGEE. Trimming took 0 bases from V and 3 from J; bases not matched to a gene: 5. The CDR3 length is 15 residues.

This clonotype was detected many times. The rearrangement links TRBV6-1 to TRBJ1-1, with D uncertain. The length of the CDR3 is 14 residues. Looked up from germline, CDR1 is MNHNS and CDR2 is SASEGT. Trimming took 5 bases from V and 0 from J, leaving 10 bases between them. CDR3 nucleotide sequence: TGTGCCAGCAGTCCCCTCACTCTGAACACTGAAGCTTTCTTT. Protein sequence: CASSPLTLNTEAFF.

The DNA of the CDR3 is TGTGCCAGCAGTTCCGGGATCGTGTATGTTTTCTTT. Translated, it gives CASSSGIVYVFF. The rearrangement links TRBV28 to TRBJ1-1; D call uncertain. Trimming took 4 bases from V and 13 from J, leaving 16 bases between them. Per the germline V gene, CDR1 is MDHEN and CDR2 is SYDVKM. The CDR3 runs 12 residues.

This clonotype was seen many times. This chain joins TRBV11-2 and TRBJ2-7; D gene uncertain. The germline V gene has CDR1 SGHAT and CDR2 FQNNGV. Trimming took off 4 bases at V and 7 bases at J, with 8 bases between the two ends. The CDR3 runs 11 residues. The DNA of the CDR3 is TGTGCCAGCAGCTGGCATCGAGAGCAGTACTTC. This codes for CASSWHREQYF.

This clonotype came up many times. This chain uses TRBV7-8 with TRBJ1-5; D unclear. CDR1 is SGHVS and CDR2 is FQNEAQ in the germline V gene. The CDR3 has 15 residues. Trimming stripped 5 bases from V and 2 bases from J, with 13 bases between. Written as DNA, the CDR3 is TGTGCCAGCAGCCCCCACCCCGGAGGCAATCAGCCCCAGCATTTT. Translating gives CASSPHPGGNQPQHF.

The table lists this clonotype with many counts. The chain employs TRBV20-1 and TRBJ2-7; 11 nucleotides match TRBD2. Germline-derived CDR1 and CDR2 are DFQATT and SNEGSKA (reference sequence). The CDR3 runs 15 residues. V lost 2 bases, J lost 2 bases, and 5 bases stayed unmatched. The CDR3 nucleotides read TGCAGTGCTAGAACTAGCGGGAGTCTCACCTACGAGCAGTACTTC. Translated, it gives CSARTSGSLTYEQYF.

The chain links TRBV28 to TRBJ2-4; D might be TRBD2 (7 bases). V dropped 6 bases and J dropped 6 bases, with 12 bases sitting between them. Looked up from germline, CDR1 is MDHEN and CDR2 is SYDVKM. This CDR3 spans 13 amino acids. The CDR3, as DNA: TGTGCCAGCAGCTGGAGGGGGGGAAACATTCAGTACTTC. Protein product: CASSWRGGNIQYF.

This clonotype appeared a few times. V and J are TRBV12-3 or TRBV12-4 and TRBJ2-7; 7 bases align to TRBD2. V shed 2 bases and J 6 bases; nucleotides not matched to a gene: 7. The length of the CDR3 is 14 residues. The CDR3 is CASSLWGGVSEQYF. Here the CDR3 DNA reads TGTGCCAGCAGTTTATGGGGGGGGGTATCCGAGCAGTACTTC.

There are many counts of this clonotype. This chain connects TRBV27 to TRBJ2-7, with D unresolved. Looked up from germline, CDR1 is MNHEY and CDR2 is SMNVEV (reference sequence). The length of the CDR3 is 13 residues. With 0 bases removed from V and 2 bases from J, the gap between germline ends came to 5 bases. In DNA, the CDR3 is TGTGCCAGCAGTTTATCTTCTCCCTACGAGCAGTACTTC. Its translation is CASSLSSPYEQYF.

At least ten counts were recorded for this clonotype. The chain combines TRBV29-1 with TRBJ2-1; 7 nucleotides agree with TRBD2. Germline assignment: CDR1 SQVTM and CDR2 ANQGSEA. Trimming took 5 bases from V and 0 from J; bases not matched to a gene: 10. The length of the CDR3 is 16 residues. This CDR3 reads CSVLPGGGSSYNEQFF. The CDR3 nucleotides read TGCAGCGTTCTCCCTGGGGGGGGGAGCTCCTACAATGAGCAGTTCTTC.

The rearrangement joins TRBV29-1 to TRBJ1-2; TRBD1 matches at 8 bases. From germline, CDR1 is SQVTM and CDR2 ANQGSEA. The ends lost 7 bases at V and 6 bases at J; junction bases unmatched: 10. The CDR3 is 13 residues long. CDR3: CSAKRTGSNGYTF. CDR3 DNA sequence: TGCAGCGCAAAAAGGACAGGGAGTAATGGCTACACCTTC.